The clone carrying this T cell receptor beta chain was counted between two and nine times. These data originate in a study of PD-L1 blockade in urothelial cancer. The overall study: When patients started atezolizumab at some point between 2013 and 2015, it was given at 1,200 mg intravenously every 3 weeks. Median T cell yield per blood sample was 141,255 cells.

Time point noted: pretreatment peripheral blood. Sequencing was performed with immunoSEQ multiplex PCR; in TCRdb, only in-frame clones are kept and a portion is missing. In the table there are 45,000 to 60,000 clones, about 81% of which are singletons. The trim removed 1 base at V and 7 bases at J, leaving 11 bases unmatched. This CDR3 is 17 amino acids long. Looked up from germline, CDR1 is LGHNT and CDR2 is FRNRAP. The receptor was isolated from a man in his fifties with urothelial cancer. The chain combines TRBV12-5 with TRBJ2-1; 9 bases align to TRBD2. Sample: PBMCs, taken around atezolizumab (anti-PD-L1) treatment. CDR3 protein: CASGLATGGRARNEQFF. The CDR3 region has the DNA TGTGCTAGTGGTTTGGCCACGGGCGGGAGGGCCCGGAATGAGCAGTTCTTC.